Shown below are 6 T cell receptor beta chains from a single sample sequenced in a study of blood T cell repertoires in COVID-19. This table comes from immunoSEQ multiplex PCR, and its TCRdb copy is limited to in-frame clones, with some not included. The repertoire holds approximately 140,000 clones, about four fifths seen once, with 8.9% in the top ten. Sequencing input: peripheral blood. These TCRs come from a man aged 30 to 45 with COVID-19, enrolled during active disease.

The CDR3 here is CASSVAVEETQYF. CDR3 in DNA: TGTGCCAGCAGCGTAGCTGTAGAGGAGACCCAGTACTTC. The chain links TRBV9 to TRBJ2-5; no clear D gene. The CDR3 spans 13 residues. The ends were cut back, 0 bases at V and 5 bases at J, with 8 bases in the middle. The germline V gene encodes CDR1 SGDLS and CDR2 YYNGEE.

The chain links TRBV9 to TRBJ2-5; 8 bases are shared with TRBD2. CDR1 SGDLS and CDR2 YYNGEE come from the germline V gene. V gave up 3 bases and J gave up 5 bases; unmatched junction bases: 9. The CDR3 has 15 residues. This CDR3 is CASSAPGLVDETQYF. CDR3 nucleotide sequence: TGTGCCAGCAGCGCACCGGGACTAGTAGATGAGACCCAGTACTTC.

This clone came up once. This chain joins TRBV6-1 and TRBJ1-4, with TRBD1 identical over 9 bases. The J segment lost 7 bases and the V segment lost 2 bases, leaving 5 bases of the junction unmatched. Per germline, CDR1 MNHNS and CDR2 SASEGT. This CDR3 has 15 residues. CDR3 bases: TGTGCCAGCAGTGAATGGGGACAGGGTCGTGAAAAACTGTTTTTT. Its translation is CASSEWGQGREKLFF.

The genes are TRBV5-5 and TRBJ1-5; D possibly corresponds to TRBD1 (6 bases). From germline, CDR1 is SGHKS and CDR2 YYEKEE (reference sequence). Trimming pared 4 bases from V and 3 bases from J, leaving 17 bases between. The CDR3 totals 16 residues. The CDR3 loop is CASSPNRGDINQPQHF. CDR3 DNA: TGTGCCAGCAGCCCTAACCGAGGGGACATCAATCAGCCCCAGCATTTT.

The CDR3 sequence: CASSPGGQFSTEAFF. In DNA form, the CDR3 reads TGTGCCAGCAGCCCAGGCGGACAGTTTAGCACTGAAGCTTTCTTT. The chain employs TRBV5-4 and TRBJ1-1; D might be TRBD1 (6 bases). Trimming stripped 4 bases from V and 4 bases from J, with 17 bases between. Germline V gene data show CDR1 as SGHNT and CDR2 as YYREEE (reference sequence). The CDR3 runs 15 residues.

The chain has TRBV30 and TRBJ1-2; D call uncertain. In germline, CDR1 is GTSNPN, CDR2 SVGIG (reference sequence). Trimming stripped 1 base from V and 8 bases from J, with 11 bases between. The CDR3 consists of 12 residues. The CDR3 reads CAWSGSPGGYTF. For the CDR3, the DNA is TGTGCCTGGAGTGGTAGTCCCGGGGGCTACACCTTC.